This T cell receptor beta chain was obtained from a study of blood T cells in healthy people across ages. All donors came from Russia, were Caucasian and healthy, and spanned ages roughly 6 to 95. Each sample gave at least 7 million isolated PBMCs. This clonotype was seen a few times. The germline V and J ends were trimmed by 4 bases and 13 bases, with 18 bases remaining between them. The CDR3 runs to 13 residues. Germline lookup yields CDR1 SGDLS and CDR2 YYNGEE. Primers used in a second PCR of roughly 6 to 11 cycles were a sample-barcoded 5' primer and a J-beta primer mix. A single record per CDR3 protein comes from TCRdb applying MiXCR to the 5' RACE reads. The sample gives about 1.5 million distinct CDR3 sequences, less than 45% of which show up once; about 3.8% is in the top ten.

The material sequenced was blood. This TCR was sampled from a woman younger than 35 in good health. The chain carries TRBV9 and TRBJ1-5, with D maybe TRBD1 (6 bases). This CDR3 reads CASSSEGSGVQHF. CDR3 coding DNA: TGTGCCAGCAGCTCGGAGGGGTCAGGGGTTCAGCATTTT.